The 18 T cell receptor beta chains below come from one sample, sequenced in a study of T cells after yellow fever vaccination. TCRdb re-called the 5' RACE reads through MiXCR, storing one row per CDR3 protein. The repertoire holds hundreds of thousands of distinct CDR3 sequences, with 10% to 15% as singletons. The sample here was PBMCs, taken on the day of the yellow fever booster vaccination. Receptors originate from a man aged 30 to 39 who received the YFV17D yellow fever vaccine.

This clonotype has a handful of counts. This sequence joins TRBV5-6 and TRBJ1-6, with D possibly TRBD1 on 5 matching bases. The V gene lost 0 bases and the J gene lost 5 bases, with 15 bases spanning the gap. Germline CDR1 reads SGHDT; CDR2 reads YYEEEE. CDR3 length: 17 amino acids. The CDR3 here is CASSLERGTADNSPLHF. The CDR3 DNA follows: TGTGCCAGCAGCTTGGAGCGTGGGACTGCAGATAATTCACCCCTCCACTTT.

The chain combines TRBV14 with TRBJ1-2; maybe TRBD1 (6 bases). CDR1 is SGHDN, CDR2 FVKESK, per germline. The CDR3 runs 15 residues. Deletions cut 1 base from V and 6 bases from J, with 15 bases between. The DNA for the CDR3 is TGTGCCAGCAGCCAAGCCTCCGGGGGACAAAATGGCTACACCTTC. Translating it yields CASSQASGGQNGYTF.

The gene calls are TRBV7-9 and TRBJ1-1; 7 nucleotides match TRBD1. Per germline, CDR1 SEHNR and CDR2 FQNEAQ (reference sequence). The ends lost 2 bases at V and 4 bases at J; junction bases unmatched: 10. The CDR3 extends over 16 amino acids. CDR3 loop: CASSLPGGQAGTEAFF. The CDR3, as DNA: TGTGCCAGCAGCTTACCCGGCGGACAGGCCGGCACTGAAGCTTTCTTT.

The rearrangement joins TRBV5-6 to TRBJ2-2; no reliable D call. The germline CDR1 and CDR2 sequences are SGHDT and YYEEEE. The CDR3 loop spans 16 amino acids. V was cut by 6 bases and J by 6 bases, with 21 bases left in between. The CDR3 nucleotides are TGTGCCAGCACCCTCTTGGATGCCTACCCCGCCGGGGAGCTGTTTTTT. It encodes CASTLLDAYPAGELFF.

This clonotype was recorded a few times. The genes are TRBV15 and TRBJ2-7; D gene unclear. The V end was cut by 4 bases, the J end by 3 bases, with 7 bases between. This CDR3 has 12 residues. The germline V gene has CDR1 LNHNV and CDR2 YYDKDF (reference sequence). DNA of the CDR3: TGTGCCACCAGCACCCCAGGCTACGAGCAGTACTTC. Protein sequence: CATSTPGYEQYF.

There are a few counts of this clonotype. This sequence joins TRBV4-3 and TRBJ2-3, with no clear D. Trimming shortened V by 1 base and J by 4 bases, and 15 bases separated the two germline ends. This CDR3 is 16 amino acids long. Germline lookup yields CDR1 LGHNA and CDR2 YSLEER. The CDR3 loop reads CASSQGYGIEADTQYF. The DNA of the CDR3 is TGCGCCAGCAGCCAAGGTTATGGGATCGAGGCAGATACGCAGTATTTT.

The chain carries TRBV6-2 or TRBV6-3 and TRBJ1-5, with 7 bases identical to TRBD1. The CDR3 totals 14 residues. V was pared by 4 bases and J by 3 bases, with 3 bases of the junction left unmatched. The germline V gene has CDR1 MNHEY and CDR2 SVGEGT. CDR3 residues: CASSWDSYNQPQHF. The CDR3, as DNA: TGTGCCAGCAGTTGGGACAGCTACAATCAGCCCCAGCATTTT.

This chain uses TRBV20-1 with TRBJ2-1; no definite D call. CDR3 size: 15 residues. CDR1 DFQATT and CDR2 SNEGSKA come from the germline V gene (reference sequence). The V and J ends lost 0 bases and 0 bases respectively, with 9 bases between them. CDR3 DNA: TGCAGTGCTAGAGATCGACCCTACTCCTACAATGAGCAGTTCTTC. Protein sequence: CSARDRPYSYNEQFF.

The CDR3 region has the DNA TGTGCCAGCAGACCTACGGGACAGAACTATGGCTACACCTTC. It codes for CASRPTGQNYGYTF. This chain uses TRBV3-1 with TRBJ1-2; 7 nucleotides line up with TRBD1. V shed 6 bases and J 2 bases; nucleotides not matched to a gene: 6. The CDR3 is made up of 14 amino acids. Germline V CDR1 and CDR2: LGHDT, YNNKEL (reference sequence).

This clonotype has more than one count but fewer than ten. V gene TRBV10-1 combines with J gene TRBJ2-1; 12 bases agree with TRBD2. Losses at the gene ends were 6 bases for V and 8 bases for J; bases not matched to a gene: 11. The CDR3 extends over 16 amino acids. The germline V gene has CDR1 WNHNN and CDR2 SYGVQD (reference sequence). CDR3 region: CASSNLAGGPKDEQFF. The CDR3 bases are TGCGCCAGCAGCAATCTAGCGGGAGGGCCGAAGGATGAGCAGTTCTTC.

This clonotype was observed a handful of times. The CDR3 region is CASSPFDGAPGNEQFF. The CDR3 DNA reads as TGTGCCAGCAGTCCCTTCGACGGGGCTCCGGGAAATGAGCAGTTCTTC. The chain carries TRBV2 and TRBJ2-1, with D tentatively TRBD1 or TRBD2 (5 bases each). Germline CDR1 reads SNHLY; CDR2 reads FYNNEI. V lost 5 bases and J lost 7, with 21 bases in between. The CDR3 contains 16 residues.

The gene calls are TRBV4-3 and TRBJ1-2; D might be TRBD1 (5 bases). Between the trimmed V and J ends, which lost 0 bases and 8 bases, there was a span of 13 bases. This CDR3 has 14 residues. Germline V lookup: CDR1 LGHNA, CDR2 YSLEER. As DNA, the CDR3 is TGCGCCAGCAGCCAAGATTTAGGGGTGGGAGGCTACACCTTC. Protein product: CASSQDLGVGGYTF.

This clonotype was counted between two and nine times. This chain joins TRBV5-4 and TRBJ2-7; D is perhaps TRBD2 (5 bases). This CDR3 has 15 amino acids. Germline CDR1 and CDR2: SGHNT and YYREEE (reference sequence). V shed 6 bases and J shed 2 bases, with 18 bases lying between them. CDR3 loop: CASTLGGSRTYEQYF. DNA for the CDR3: TGTGCCAGCACTCTCGGCGGGTCCAGGACCTACGAGCAGTACTTC. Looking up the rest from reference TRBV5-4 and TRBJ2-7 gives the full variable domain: ETGVTQSPTHLIKTRGQQVTLRCSSQSGHNTVSWYQQALGQGPQFIFQYYREEENGRGNFPPRFSGLQFPNYSSELNVNALELDDSALYLCASTLGGSRTYEQYFGPGTRLTVT.

For the CDR3, the DNA is TGTGCCAGCAGCCAGAACGTTCTAGCGGGCAACACAGATACGCAGTATTTT. This translates into CASSQNVLAGNTDTQYF. This sequence joins TRBV4-2 and TRBJ2-3, with 8 positions matching TRBD2. The trim removed 3 bases at V and 2 bases at J, leaving 10 bases unmatched. Germline loops: CDR1 LGHNA, CDR2 YNFKEQ. The length of the CDR3 is 17 residues.

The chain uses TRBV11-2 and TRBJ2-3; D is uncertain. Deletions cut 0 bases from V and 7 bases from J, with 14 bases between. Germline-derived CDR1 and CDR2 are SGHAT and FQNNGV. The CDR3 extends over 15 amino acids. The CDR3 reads CASSLDERATYTQYF. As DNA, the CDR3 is TGTGCCAGCAGCTTAGATGAACGGGCTACGTATACGCAGTATTTT.

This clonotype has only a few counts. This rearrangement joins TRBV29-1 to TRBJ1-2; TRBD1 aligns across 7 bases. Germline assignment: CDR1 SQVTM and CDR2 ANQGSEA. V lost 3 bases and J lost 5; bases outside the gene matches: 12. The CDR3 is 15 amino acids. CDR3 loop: CSVEGTVDGAYGYTF. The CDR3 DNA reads TGCAGCGTTGAGGGGACAGTGGATGGAGCTTATGGCTACACCTTC.

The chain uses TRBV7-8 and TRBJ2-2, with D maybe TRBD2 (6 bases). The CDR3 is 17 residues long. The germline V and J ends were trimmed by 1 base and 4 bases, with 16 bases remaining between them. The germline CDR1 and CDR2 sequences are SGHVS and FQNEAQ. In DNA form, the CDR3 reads TGTGCCAGCAGCTTAGAGAACGCGGGATTGGGCACCGGGGAGCTGTTTTTT. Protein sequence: CASSLENAGLGTGELFF.

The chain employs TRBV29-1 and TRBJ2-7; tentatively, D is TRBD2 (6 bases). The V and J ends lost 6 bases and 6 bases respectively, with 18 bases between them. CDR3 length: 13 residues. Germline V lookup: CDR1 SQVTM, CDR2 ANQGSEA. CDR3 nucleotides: TGCAGCGTGGCGGGCCGGAGGGGCTCCGAGCAGTACTTC. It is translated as CSVAGRRGSEQYF.